This T cell receptor beta chain was recovered during a study of CD8 T cells in ankylosing spondylitis. CDR1 is SGHRS, CDR2 YFSETQ, per germline. CDR3 length: 15 amino acids. The junction had 7 bases not matched to a gene; V was cut back by 1 base and J by 9 bases. Study observations and caveats: Several highly homologous variants made up a TCR beta motif, and this motif appeared characteristic of ankylosing spondylitis blood.

This clonotype has a count of ten or more. Its cognate antigen is unknown. TCRdb fed the 5' RACE reads into MiXCR, producing one record per CDR3 protein. The sample carries 200,000 to 250,000 distinct CDR3 sequences, about 10% recorded once. This sequence originates from a male donor with ankylosing spondylitis or in good health (not recorded which). The specimen sequenced was blood, either unsorted or a sorted T cell fraction (not recorded which). The gene calls are TRBV5-1 and TRBJ2-1; the match to TRBD2 covers 10 bases. The CDR3 DNA follows: TGCGCCAGCAGCTTGTCTAGCGGGAGTCAAAGTGAGCAGTTCTTC. This translates into CASSLSSGSQSEQFF. Complete variable domain (other parts from reference TRBV5-1 and TRBJ2-1): KAGVTQTPRYLIKTRGQQVTLSCSPISGHRSVSWYQQTPGQGLQFLFEYFSETQRNKGNFPGRFSGRQFSNSRSEMNVSTLELGDSALYLCASSLSSGSQSEQFFGPGTRLTVL.